What follows are 26 T cell receptor beta chains derived from one specimen sequenced in a study of immune evolution from preneoplasia to lung adenocarcinoma. The repertoire was sequenced with immunoSEQ multiplex PCR; TCRdb's copy has only in-frame clones and lacks some. The sample has 20,000 to 25,000 clones, about 71% seen once. Sample: FFPE invasive lung adenocarcinoma tissue. These receptors came from a person between 60 and 70 years old with lung adenocarcinoma.

This clone was recorded a few times. V usage is TRBV19 and J usage is TRBJ1-1; D possibly corresponds to TRBD1 (6 bases). The CDR3 is made up of 15 amino acids. CDR1 is LNHDA, CDR2 SQIVND, per germline (reference sequence). V was pared by 6 bases and J by 1 base, with 15 bases between. The CDR3 bases are TGTGCCAGTAGGGACCCTAGGACAGAGAACACTGAAGCTTTCTTT. It yields the protein CASRDPRTENTEAFF.

V gene TRBV9 combines with J gene TRBJ2-7, with 7 positions matching TRBD2. Germline-derived CDR1 and CDR2 are SGDLS and YYNGEE. After removal of 4 bases from V and 3 bases from J, the junction contained 10 bases not matched to a gene. The CDR3 consists of 15 residues. This CDR3 reads CASSPGDYSLYEQYF. The CDR3 region has the DNA TGTGCCAGCAGCCCTGGGGACTACTCCCTCTACGAGCAGTACTTC.

The genes are TRBV7-2 and TRBJ1-2; TRBD1 matches at 7 bases. V was pared by 7 bases and J by 2 bases, with 4 bases of the junction left unmatched. CDR3 length equals 13 residues. CDR1 and CDR2 (germline): SGHTA, FQGNSA. In DNA, the CDR3 is TGTGCCAGCATCCCGGACAGGAACTATGGCTACACCTTC. As protein: CASIPDRNYGYTF.

The V and J genes are TRBV28 and TRBJ2-5; D is uncertain. CDR3 length: 14 residues. The germline CDR1 and CDR2 sequences are MDHEN and SYDVKM. V was pared by 11 bases and J by 1 base, with 17 bases between. The CDR3 here is CAAGLGQSQETQYF. For the CDR3, the DNA is TGTGCCGCAGGATTGGGCCAGTCCCAAGAGACCCAGTACTTC.

This clone has just one count. The rearrangement joins TRBV11-2 to TRBJ2-1, with D possibly matching TRBD1 (5 bases). The germline V gene encodes CDR1 SGHAT and CDR2 FQNNGV. Trimming took off 4 bases at V and 0 bases at J, with 13 bases between the two ends. The CDR3 is 16 residues long. CDR3 amino acids: CASSWGGESSYNEQFF. DNA of the CDR3: TGTGCCAGCAGCTGGGGCGGAGAGAGCTCCTACAATGAGCAGTTCTTC.

With regard to this clone: Compared with germline, one end of the junction differs, possibly owing to a read error. Additional DNA sequences in this sample encode the identical CDR3. As DNA, the CDR3 is TGTGCTAGCAGACAGGGTTACACTGAAGCTTTCTTT. Amino acid sequence: CASRQGYTEAFF. V and J are TRBV11-1 and TRBJ1-1; 7 nucleotides align to TRBD1. Germline V gene data show CDR1 as SGHAT and CDR2 as FQDESV (reference sequence). The length of the CDR3 is 12 residues.

The rearrangement links TRBV5-6 to TRBJ2-2, with 9 bases that match TRBD1. Per germline, CDR1 SGHDT and CDR2 YYEEEE. J lost 5 bases, V lost 0 bases, and 5 bases had no gene match. This CDR3 region has 16 residues. The CDR3 spells CASSLDYRGHTGELFF. The CDR3 DNA follows: TGTGCCAGCAGCTTGGATTACAGGGGGCATACCGGGGAGCTGTTTTTT.

The V gene is TRBV19, the J gene TRBJ2-1; 10 bases agree with TRBD1. V was pared by 9 bases and J by 3 bases, with 5 bases of the junction left unmatched. The CDR3 runs 14 residues. Germline V lookup: CDR1 LNHDA, CDR2 SQIVND (reference sequence). The CDR3 DNA is TGTGCCAGCTCCGGGACAGGGGACTACAATGAGCAGTTCTTC. This codes for CASSGTGDYNEQFF.

The V and J genes are TRBV7-6 and TRBJ2-1; D gene ambiguous. Trimming took off 8 bases at V and 10 bases at J, with 12 bases between the two ends. There are 11 residues in the CDR3. From germline, CDR1 is SGHVS and CDR2 FNYEAQ. CDR3 nucleotide sequence: TGTGCCAGCTTAAGGAGTCGAGAGCAGTTCTTC. Translation: CASLRSREQFF. The full variable domain, with the rest looked up from reference TRBV7-6 and TRBJ2-1, is GAGVSQSPRYKVTKRGQDVALRCDPISGHVSLYWYRQALGQGPEFLTYFNYEAQQDKSGLPNDRFSAERPEGSISTLTIQRTEQRDSAMYRCASLRSREQFFGPGTRLTVL.

J is TRBJ2-2 and V is TRBV14; D not certain. The V end lost 3 bases, the J end lost 2 bases, and 10 bases lay between the germline ends. This CDR3 has 15 amino acids. CDR1 is SGHDN and CDR2 is FVKESK in the germline V gene. CDR3 region: CASSHYTKNTGELFF. The CDR3 bases are TGTGCCAGCAGCCATTACACGAAAAACACCGGGGAGCTGTTTTTT.

The V and J genes are TRBV29-1 and TRBJ1-2; 10 nucleotides match TRBD1. CDR1 SQVTM and CDR2 ANQGSEA come from the germline V gene. The CDR3 is made up of 13 amino acids. After removal of 4 bases from V and 3 bases from J, the junction contained 2 bases not matched to a gene. The CDR3 coding sequence is TGCAGCGTTGGACAGGGGGCGGACTATGGCTACACCTTC. As protein: CSVGQGADYGYTF.

The rearrangement links TRBV6-5 to TRBJ1-5; D might be TRBD1 (5 bases). CDR1 is MNHEY and CDR2 is SVGAGI in the germline V gene. The CDR3 length is 12 residues. V dropped 6 bases and J dropped 4 bases, with 7 bases sitting between them. The CDR3 DNA reads TGTGCCAGCAGGCAGGGTAATCAGCCCCAGCATTTT. It specifies CASRQGNQPQHF.

In regard to this clone: One end of the junction does not line up with germline, which may come from a read error. This chain's CDR3 is CASIEQFGGYTF. The CDR3 DNA follows: TGTGCCAGCATTGAACAATTTGGTGGCTACACCTTC. The J gene is TRBJ1-2, the V gene TRBV2; unclear D gene. Germline V gene lookup returns CDR1 SNHLY and CDR2 FYNNEI. The CDR3 has 12 amino acids.

The V gene is TRBV27, the J gene TRBJ2-1; perhaps D is TRBD1 or TRBD2 (6 bases each). Looked up from germline, CDR1 is MNHEY and CDR2 is SMNVEV (reference sequence). The CDR3 runs 12 residues. Trimming left V 3 bases short and J 16 bases short, with 16 bases between. The CDR3, as DNA: TGTGCCAGCAGTTTCTCCGGGGGCGGTGAATTCTTC. It encodes CASSFSGGGEFF.

This chain connects TRBV15 to TRBJ1-2; tentative D call: TRBD1 (6 bases). The CDR3 is made up of 14 amino acids. Trimming left V 3 bases short and J 4 bases short, with 12 bases between. Germline loops: CDR1 LNHNV, CDR2 YYDKDF (reference sequence). DNA for the CDR3: TGTGCCACCAGCAGCTCTACAGGGACCTATGGCTACACCTTC. It is translated as CATSSSTGTYGYTF.

The rearrangement joins TRBV9 to TRBJ2-7, with a possible D match to TRBD1 (7 bases). Trimming shortened V by 4 bases and J by 0 bases, and 14 bases separated the two germline ends. Germline values: CDR1 SGDLS, CDR2 YYNGEE. This CDR3 spans 15 amino acids. The CDR3 here is CASSPGGSSSYEQYF. The CDR3 DNA sequence: TGTGCCAGCAGCCCAGGGGGGTCAAGCTCCTACGAGCAGTACTTC.

This rearrangement joins TRBV10-2 to TRBJ2-7, with D unclear. The CDR3 runs 13 residues. V lost 6 bases, J lost 5 bases, and 14 bases lay in between. Per germline, CDR1 WSHSY and CDR2 SAAADI. The CDR3 here is CASRQLTWDEQYF. CDR3 bases: TGCGCCAGCAGGCAACTAACCTGGGACGAGCAGTACTTC.

The chain uses TRBV2 and TRBJ1-5, with D perhaps matching TRBD1 (6 bases). V lost 6 bases to trimming and J lost 5 bases, with 14 bases between them. The CDR3 loop spans 14 amino acids. The germline V gene encodes CDR1 SNHLY and CDR2 FYNNEI. Written as DNA, the CDR3 is TGTGCCAGCAGCCATTTGACAGGAGATCAGCCCCAGCATTTT. Protein: CASSHLTGDQPQHF.

The chain links TRBV7-2 to TRBJ2-1; no firm D call. Germline CDR1 is SGHTA and CDR2 is FQGNSA. Trimming left V 2 bases short and J 7 bases short, with 3 bases between. This CDR3 has 11 amino acids. The CDR3: CASSLLNEQFF. CDR3 DNA sequence: TGTGCCAGCAGCTTACTAAATGAGCAGTTCTTC.

V is TRBV27 and J is TRBJ2-1; 10 bases are a match to TRBD2. Trimming at V came to 4 bases and at J to 3 bases, leaving 6 bases not matched to a gene. CDR3 length equals 16 residues. Germline V lookup: CDR1 MNHEY, CDR2 SMNVEV (reference sequence). The CDR3 bases are TGTGCCAGCAGTTCAAGCGGGGGGGCGGACTACAATGAGCAGTTCTTC. This gives the protein CASSSSGGADYNEQFF.

This chain links TRBV7-2 with TRBJ1-3; possibly TRBD1 for D (5 bases). The CDR3 contains 16 residues. With 5 bases removed from V and 2 bases from J, the gap between germline ends came to 16 bases. Germline-derived CDR1 and CDR2 are SGHTA and FQGNSA. CDR3 in amino acids: CASSRGWGGAGNTIYF. CDR3 nucleotide sequence: TGTGCCAGCAGCCGGGGATGGGGGGGGGCTGGAAACACCATATATTTT.

The rearrangement links TRBV2 to TRBJ2-5; D is unclear. Trimming took 6 bases from V and 5 from J, leaving 13 bases between them. CDR3 length: 13 residues. Germline CDR1 is SNHLY and CDR2 is FYNNEI. The CDR3 DNA reads as TGTGCCAGCAGCGCTTGGGCCCCCGAGACCCAGTACTTC. It yields the protein CASSAWAPETQYF.

The chain joins TRBV11-1 to TRBJ2-2; D gene unclear. The germline V gene has CDR1 SGHAT and CDR2 FQDESV (reference sequence). The CDR3 is 15 amino acids. V shed 1 base and J shed 4 bases, with 10 bases lying between them. For the CDR3, the DNA is TGTGCCAGCAGCTTAGGGCATCAGTTCACCGGGGAGCTGTTTTTT. This sequence encodes CASSLGHQFTGELFF.

The chain uses TRBV4-3 and TRBJ2-2; no reliable D call. The CDR3 loop spans 11 amino acids. V was pared by 9 bases and J by 4 bases, with 6 bases between. The germline gives CDR1 LGHNA, CDR2 YSLEER. The CDR3 loop reads CASEATGELFF. The CDR3 region has the DNA TGCGCCAGTGAGGCCACCGGGGAGCTGTTTTTT.

This chain uses TRBV18 with TRBJ2-2; 7 bases agree with TRBD1. Looked up from germline, CDR1 is KGHSH and CDR2 is LQKENI. This CDR3 contains 14 residues. V was pared by 6 bases and J by 6 bases, with 7 bases of the junction left unmatched. DNA for the CDR3: TGTGCCAGCTCCAAGACAGGGATGGCCGGGGAGCTGTTTTTT. This translates into CASSKTGMAGELFF.

This clone turned up a few times. The chain couples TRBV16 to TRBJ2-7; TRBD2 matches at 12 bases. V trimming: 4 bases; J trimming: 8 bases; junction bases outside the gene matches: 3. There are 13 residues in the CDR3. Germline CDR1 and CDR2: KGHSY and FQNENV. The CDR3: CASSRGLAGKQYF. As DNA, the CDR3 is TGTGCCAGCAGCCGCGGACTAGCGGGAAAGCAGTACTTC.